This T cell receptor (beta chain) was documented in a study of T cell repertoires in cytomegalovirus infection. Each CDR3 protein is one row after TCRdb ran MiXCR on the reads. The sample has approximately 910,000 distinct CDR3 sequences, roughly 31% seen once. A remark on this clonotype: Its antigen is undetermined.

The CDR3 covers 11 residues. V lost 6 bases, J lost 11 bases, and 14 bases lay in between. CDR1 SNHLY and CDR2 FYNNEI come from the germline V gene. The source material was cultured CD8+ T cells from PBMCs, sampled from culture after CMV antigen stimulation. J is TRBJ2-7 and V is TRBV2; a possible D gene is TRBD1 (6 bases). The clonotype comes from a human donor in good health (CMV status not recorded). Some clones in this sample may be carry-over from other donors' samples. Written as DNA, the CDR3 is TGTGCCAGCAGCGAGAGGACAGCCGAGTACTTC. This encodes CASSERTAEYF.